The 5 T cell receptor beta chains below come from one sample, sequenced in a study of cytomegalovirus exposure and HLA in healthy donors. PCR used 60 Vbeta primers and 13 Jbeta primers. The assay was immunoSEQ multiplex PCR, and TCRdb's table has in-frame clones only and misses some. The data show some 200,000 clones, roughly 73% seen once. The sequencing sample was made of PBMCs. Receptors were obtained from a young woman in good health and CMV-seronegative.

CDR3 bases: TGTGCCAGCAGACAAGCCTACGGGACAGGGAGGGCGCGCGAGCAGTACTTC. It specifies CASRQAYGTGRAREQYF. The chain links TRBV27 to TRBJ2-7; 9 positions match TRBD1. CDR3 length: 17 residues. Germline V gene data show CDR1 as MNHEY and CDR2 as SMNVEV (reference sequence). Germline trimming cut 6 bases from V and 6 bases from J; bases unmatched to any gene: 18.

The chain recombines TRBV10-3 with TRBJ1-2; 7 positions match TRBD1. Trimming took 4 bases from V and 2 from J; bases not matched to a gene: 7. The germline CDR1 and CDR2 sequences are ENHRY and SYGVKD. This CDR3 has 15 residues. The CDR3 spells CAISGWDSGNYGYTF. CDR3 in DNA: TGTGCCATCAGTGGCTGGGACAGCGGAAACTATGGCTACACCTTC.

The V and J genes are TRBV12-2 and TRBJ1-1. TRBV12-2 is given as a pseudogene. This CDR3 has 16 amino acids. The CDR3: CASRCPGDGLFTEAFF. The CDR3 DNA reads as TGTGCAAGTCGCTGCCCGGGGGACGGGCTATTCACTGAAGCTTTCTTT.

The CDR3 nucleotides are TGTGCCAGCAGTGATTTCCGGTCCTTAGCCAAAAACATTCAGTACTTC. Protein product: CASSDFRSLAKNIQYF. The rearrangement links TRBV2 to TRBJ2-4; D is undetermined. Trimming took 3 bases from V and 0 from J, leaving 12 bases between them. CDR1 and CDR2 (germline): SNHLY, FYNNEI. The CDR3 consists of 16 residues. Full variable domain (rest looked up from reference TRBV2 and TRBJ2-4): EPEVTQTPSHQVTQMGQEVILRCVPISNHLYFYWYRQILGQKVEFLVSFYNNEISEKSEIFDDQFSVERPDGSNFTLKIRSTKLEDSAMYFCASSDFRSLAKNIQYFGAGTRLSVL.

V gene TRBV7-9 combines with J gene TRBJ2-3, with 7 bases fitting TRBD2. The trim removed 6 bases at V and 6 bases at J, leaving 3 bases unmatched. This CDR3 has 12 amino acids. Germline V gene data show CDR1 as SEHNR and CDR2 as FQNEAQ (reference sequence). CDR3 residues: CASRGEGDTQYF. CDR3 DNA sequence: TGTGCCAGCAGAGGGGAGGGGGATACGCAGTATTTT.